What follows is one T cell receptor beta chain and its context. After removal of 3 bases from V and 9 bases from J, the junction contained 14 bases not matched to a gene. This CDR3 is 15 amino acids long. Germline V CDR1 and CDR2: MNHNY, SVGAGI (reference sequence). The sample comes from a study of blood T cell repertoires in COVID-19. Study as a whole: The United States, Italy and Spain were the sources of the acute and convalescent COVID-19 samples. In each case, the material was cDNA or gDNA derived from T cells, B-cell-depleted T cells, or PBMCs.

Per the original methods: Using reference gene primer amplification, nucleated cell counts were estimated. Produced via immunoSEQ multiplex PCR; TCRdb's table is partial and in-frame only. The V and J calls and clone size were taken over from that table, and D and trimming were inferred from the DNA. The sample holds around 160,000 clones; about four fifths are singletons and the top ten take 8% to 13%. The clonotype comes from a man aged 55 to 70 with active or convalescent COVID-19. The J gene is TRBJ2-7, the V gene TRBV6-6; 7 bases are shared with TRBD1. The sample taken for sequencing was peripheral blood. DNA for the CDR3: TGTGCCAGCAGTTATCACGAATCGGGACAGCCCTTGCAGTACTTC. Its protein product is CASSYHESGQPLQYF.